The subject of this entry is one T cell receptor (beta chain). These data belong to a study of shared T cell receptors in the human thymus. Germline CDR1 is MNHNS and CDR2 is SASEGT. This CDR3 region has 18 residues. V shed 4 bases and J 5 bases; nucleotides not matched to a gene: 20. Method: immunoSEQ multiplex PCR; TCRdb's copy keeps in-frame clones and lacks some. The table records roughly 700,000 clones, around 87% of them present only once. The same sample was also used in a study of human thymus T cells. According to that study: From resections taken during corrective heart surgery, the thymus tissue was obtained.

V gene TRBV6-1 combines with J gene TRBJ2-7; TRBD2 matches at 7 bases. Sequenced input: thymocytes. This sequence originates from a boy under two years old with a congenital heart defect. In nucleotides, the CDR3 is TGTGCCAGCAGTGGCCCAGGAGAACACCTAGCGGCCTCGCACGAGCAGTACTTC. Protein sequence: CASSGPGEHLAASHEQYF.